The clone carrying this T cell receptor (beta chain) was detected only once. The entry originates in a study of blood T cell repertoires in COVID-19. Overall study: The samples span acute and convalescent COVID-19 from the United States, Italy and Spain. Nucleic acid was either cDNA or gDNA, and it came from T cells, B-cell-depleted T cells, or PBMCs.

V trimming: 1 base; J trimming: 7 bases; junction bases outside the gene matches: 1. Germline CDR1 SGHDT, CDR2 YYEEEE. This CDR3 has 13 amino acids. In the authors' methods: Using reference gene primer amplification, nucleated cell counts were estimated. Sequencing was performed with immunoSEQ multiplex PCR; in TCRdb, only in-frame clones are kept and a portion is missing. Clonal size and the V and J genes are those of that table, whereas D and trimming came from the DNA. The sample holds 100,000 or so clones, roughly 76% seen once. The J gene is TRBJ1-4, the V gene TRBV5-6; 7 bases map to TRBD1. Sequenced: peripheral blood. The TCR sequence derives from a woman in her 70s with acute or convalescent COVID-19. The CDR3 here is CASSLQGGEKLFF. For the CDR3, the DNA is TGTGCCAGCAGCTTGCAGGGGGGTGAAAAACTGTTTTTT.